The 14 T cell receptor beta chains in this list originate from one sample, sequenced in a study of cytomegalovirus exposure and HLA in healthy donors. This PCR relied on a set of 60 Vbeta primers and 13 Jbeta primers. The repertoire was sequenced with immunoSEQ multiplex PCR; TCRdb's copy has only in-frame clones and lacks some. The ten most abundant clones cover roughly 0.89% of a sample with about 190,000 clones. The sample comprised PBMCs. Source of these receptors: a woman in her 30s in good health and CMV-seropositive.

CDR3 bases: TGCGCCAGCAGCCGACCGAATGGACAGGGGAGGTCCTACGAGCAGTACTTC. It encodes CASSRPNGQGRSYEQYF. This sequence joins TRBV4-3 and TRBJ2-7, with 9 bases matching TRBD1. After removal of 4 bases from V and 1 base from J, the junction contained 11 bases not matched to a gene. The CDR3 length is 17 residues. Germline V gene data show CDR1 as LGHNA and CDR2 as YSLEER.

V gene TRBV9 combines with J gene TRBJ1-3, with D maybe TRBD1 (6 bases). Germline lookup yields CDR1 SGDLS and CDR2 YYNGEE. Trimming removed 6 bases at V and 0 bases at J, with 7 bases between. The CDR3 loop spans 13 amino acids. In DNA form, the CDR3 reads TGTGCCAGCACCAGGGGCTCTGGAAACACCATATATTTT. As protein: CASTRGSGNTIYF.

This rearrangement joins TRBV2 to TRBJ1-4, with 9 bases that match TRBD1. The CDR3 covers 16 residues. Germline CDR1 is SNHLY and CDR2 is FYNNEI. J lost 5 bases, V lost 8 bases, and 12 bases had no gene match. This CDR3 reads CASLTEGTGWNEKLFF. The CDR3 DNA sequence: TGTGCCAGCCTAACAGAGGGGACAGGGTGGAATGAAAAACTGTTTTTT.

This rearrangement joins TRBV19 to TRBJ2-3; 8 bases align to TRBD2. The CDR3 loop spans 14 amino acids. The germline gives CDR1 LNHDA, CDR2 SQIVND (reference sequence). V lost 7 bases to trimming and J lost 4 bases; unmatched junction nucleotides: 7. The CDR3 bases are TGTGCCAGTAACAGCGGGAGTGCTTCAGATACGCAGTATTTT. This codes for CASNSGSASDTQYF.

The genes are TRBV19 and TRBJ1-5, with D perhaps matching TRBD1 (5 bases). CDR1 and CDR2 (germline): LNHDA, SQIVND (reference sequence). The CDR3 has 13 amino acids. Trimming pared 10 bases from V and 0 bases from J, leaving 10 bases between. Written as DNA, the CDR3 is TGTGCCACCCGGACAAGTAGCAATCAGCCCCAGCATTTT. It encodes CATRTSSNQPQHF.

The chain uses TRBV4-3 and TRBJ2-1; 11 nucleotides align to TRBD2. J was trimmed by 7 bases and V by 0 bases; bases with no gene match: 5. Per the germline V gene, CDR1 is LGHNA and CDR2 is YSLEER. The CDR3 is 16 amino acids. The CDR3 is CASSQEVAGGTNEQFF. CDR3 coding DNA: TGCGCCAGCAGCCAAGAAGTAGCGGGAGGGACAAATGAGCAGTTCTTC.

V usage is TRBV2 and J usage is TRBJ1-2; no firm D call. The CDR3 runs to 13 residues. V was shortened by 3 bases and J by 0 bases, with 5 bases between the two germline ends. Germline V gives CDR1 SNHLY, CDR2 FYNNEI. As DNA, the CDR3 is TGTGCCAGCAGTGACACGGCTAACTATGGCTACACCTTC. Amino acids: CASSDTANYGYTF.

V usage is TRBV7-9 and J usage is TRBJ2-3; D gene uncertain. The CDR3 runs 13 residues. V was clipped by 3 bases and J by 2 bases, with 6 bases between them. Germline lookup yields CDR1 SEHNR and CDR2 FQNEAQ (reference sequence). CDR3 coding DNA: TGTGCCAGCAGCTTTCAGATCACAGATACGCAGTATTTT. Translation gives CASSFQITDTQYF.

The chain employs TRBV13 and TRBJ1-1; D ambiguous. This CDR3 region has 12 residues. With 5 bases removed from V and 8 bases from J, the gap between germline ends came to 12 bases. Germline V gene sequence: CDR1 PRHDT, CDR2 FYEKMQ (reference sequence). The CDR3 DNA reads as TGTGCCAGCAGCCTAGTCGGGGTCGAAGCTTTCTTT. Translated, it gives CASSLVGVEAFF.

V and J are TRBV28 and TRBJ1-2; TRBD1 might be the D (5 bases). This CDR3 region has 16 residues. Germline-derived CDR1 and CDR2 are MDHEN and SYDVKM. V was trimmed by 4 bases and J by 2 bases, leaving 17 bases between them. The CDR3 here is CASSSPGVGTNYGYTF. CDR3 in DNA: TGTGCCAGCAGTTCCCCGGGGGTGGGGACCAACTATGGCTACACCTTC.

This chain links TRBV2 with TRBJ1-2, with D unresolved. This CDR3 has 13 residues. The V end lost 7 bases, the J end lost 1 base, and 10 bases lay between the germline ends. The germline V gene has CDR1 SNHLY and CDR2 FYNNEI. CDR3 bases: TGTGCCAGCAATGCGCAAATTAACTATGGCTACACCTTC. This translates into CASNAQINYGYTF.

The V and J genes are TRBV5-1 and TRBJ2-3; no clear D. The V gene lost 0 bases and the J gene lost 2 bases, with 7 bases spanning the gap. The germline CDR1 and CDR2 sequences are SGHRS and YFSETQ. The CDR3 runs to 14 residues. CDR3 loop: CASSLGAPTDTQYF. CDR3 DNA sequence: TGCGCCAGCAGCTTGGGGGCCCCCACAGATACGCAGTATTTT.

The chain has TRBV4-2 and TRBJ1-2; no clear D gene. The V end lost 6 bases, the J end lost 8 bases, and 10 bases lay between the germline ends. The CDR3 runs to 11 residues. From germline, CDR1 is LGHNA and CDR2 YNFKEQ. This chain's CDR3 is CASRAVQGYTF. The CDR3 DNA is TGTGCCAGCAGGGCGGTTCAAGGCTACACCTTC.

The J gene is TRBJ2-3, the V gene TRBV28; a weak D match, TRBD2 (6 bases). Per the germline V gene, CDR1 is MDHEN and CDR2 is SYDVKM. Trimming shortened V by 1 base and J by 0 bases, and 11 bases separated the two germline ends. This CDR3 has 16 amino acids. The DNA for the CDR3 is TGTGCCAGCAGTTTATTTGGCGGGGCGAGCACAGATACGCAGTATTTT. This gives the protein CASSLFGGASTDTQYF.